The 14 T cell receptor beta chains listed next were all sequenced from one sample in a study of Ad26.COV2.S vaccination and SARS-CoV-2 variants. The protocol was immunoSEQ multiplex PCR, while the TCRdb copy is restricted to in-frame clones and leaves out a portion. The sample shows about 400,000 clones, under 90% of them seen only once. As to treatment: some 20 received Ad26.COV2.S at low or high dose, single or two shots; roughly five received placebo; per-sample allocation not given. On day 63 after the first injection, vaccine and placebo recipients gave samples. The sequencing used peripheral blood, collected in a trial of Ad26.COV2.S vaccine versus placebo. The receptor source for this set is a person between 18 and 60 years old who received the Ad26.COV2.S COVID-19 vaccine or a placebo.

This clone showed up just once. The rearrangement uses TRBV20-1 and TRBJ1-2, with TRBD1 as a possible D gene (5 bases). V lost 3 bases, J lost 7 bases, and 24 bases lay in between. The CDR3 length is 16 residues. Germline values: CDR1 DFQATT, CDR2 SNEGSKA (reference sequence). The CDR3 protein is CSASFKSGRAGGGYTF. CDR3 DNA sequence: TGCAGTGCTAGTTTCAAGTCTGGCAGGGCAGGCGGTGGCTACACCTTC.

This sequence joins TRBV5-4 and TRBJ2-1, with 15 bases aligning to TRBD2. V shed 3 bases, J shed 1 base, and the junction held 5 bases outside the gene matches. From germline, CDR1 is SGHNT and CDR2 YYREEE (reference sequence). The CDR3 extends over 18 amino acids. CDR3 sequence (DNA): TGTGCCAGCAGCTGGGGACTAGCGGGGGGCGGATCCTACAATGAGCAGTTCTTC. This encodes CASSWGLAGGGSYNEQFF.

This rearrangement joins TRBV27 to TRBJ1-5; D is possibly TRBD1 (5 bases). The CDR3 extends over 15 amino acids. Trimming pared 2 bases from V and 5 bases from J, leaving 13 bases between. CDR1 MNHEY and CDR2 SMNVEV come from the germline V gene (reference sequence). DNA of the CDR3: TGTGCCAGCAGTTTAAGGGCAGGGCATTATCAGCCCCAGCATTTT. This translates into CASSLRAGHYQPQHF.

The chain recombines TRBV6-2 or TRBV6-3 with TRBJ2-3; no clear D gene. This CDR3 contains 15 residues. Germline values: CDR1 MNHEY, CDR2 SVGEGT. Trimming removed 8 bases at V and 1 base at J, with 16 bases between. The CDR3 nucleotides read TGTGCCAGCCGTTTCGGGCAAAGGGGCACAGATACGCAGTATTTT. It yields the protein CASRFGQRGTDTQYF.

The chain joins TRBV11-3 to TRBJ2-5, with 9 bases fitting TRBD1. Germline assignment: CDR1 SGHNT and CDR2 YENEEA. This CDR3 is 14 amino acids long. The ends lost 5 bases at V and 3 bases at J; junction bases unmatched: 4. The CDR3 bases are TGTGCCAGCAGCCTAAGGACAGGGGAAGAGACCCAGTACTTC. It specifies CASSLRTGEETQYF.

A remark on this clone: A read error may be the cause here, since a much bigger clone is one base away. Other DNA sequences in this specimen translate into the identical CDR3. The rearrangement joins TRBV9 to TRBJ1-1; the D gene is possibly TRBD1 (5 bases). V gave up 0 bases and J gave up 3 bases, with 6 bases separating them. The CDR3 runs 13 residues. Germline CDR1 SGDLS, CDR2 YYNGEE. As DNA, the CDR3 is TGTGCCAGCAGCGTAGGGGGGGACACTGAAGCTTTCTTT. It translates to CASSVGGDTEAFF.

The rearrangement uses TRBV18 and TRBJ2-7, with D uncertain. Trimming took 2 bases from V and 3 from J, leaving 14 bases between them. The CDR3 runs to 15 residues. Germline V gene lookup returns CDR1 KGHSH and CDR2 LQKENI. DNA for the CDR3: TGTGCCAGCTCACCAGGGCGTGGACCTATCTACGAGCAGTACTTC. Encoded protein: CASSPGRGPIYEQYF.

CDR3 nucleotides: TGTGCCAGCAGCTTGACAGGGCCCACGGAGCAGTACTTC. This translates into CASSLTGPTEQYF. The chain couples TRBV5-6 to TRBJ2-7; perhaps TRBD1 as D (6 bases). There are 13 residues in the CDR3. V was pared by 1 base and J by 7 bases, with 12 bases between. In germline, CDR1 is SGHDT, CDR2 YYEEEE.

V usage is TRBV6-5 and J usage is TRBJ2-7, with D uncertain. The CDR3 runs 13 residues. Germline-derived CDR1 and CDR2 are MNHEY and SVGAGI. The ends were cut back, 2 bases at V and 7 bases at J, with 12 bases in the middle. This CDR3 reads CASSYLESGEQYF. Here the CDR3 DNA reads TGTGCCAGCAGTTACCTAGAATCCGGGGAGCAGTACTTC.

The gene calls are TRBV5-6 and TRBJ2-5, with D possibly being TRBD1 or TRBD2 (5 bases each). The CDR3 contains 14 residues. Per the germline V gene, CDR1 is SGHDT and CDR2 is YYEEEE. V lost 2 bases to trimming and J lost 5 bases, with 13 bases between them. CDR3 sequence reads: CASSFRSGSETQYF. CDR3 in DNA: TGTGCCAGCAGCTTTCGGTCAGGGAGTGAGACCCAGTACTTC.

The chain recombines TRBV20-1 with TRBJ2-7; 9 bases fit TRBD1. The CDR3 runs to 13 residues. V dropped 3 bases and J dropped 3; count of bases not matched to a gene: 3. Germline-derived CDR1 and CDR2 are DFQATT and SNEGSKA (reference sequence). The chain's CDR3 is CSASPGQGYEQYF. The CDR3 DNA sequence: TGCAGTGCTAGTCCGGGACAGGGCTACGAGCAGTACTTC.

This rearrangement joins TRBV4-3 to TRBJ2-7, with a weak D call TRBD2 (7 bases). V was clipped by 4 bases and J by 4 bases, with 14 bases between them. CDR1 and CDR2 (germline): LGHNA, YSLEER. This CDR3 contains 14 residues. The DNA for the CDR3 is TGCGCCAGCAGCCGGATAAGGGGGGGGTACGAGCAGTACTTC. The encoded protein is CASSRIRGGYEQYF.

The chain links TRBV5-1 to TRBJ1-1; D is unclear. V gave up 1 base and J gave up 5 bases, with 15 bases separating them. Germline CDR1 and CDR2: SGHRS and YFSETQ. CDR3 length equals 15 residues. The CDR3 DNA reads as TGCGCCAGCAGCTTGCTCGGGCCCGCGATGACTGAAGCTTTCTTT. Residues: CASSLLGPAMTEAFF.

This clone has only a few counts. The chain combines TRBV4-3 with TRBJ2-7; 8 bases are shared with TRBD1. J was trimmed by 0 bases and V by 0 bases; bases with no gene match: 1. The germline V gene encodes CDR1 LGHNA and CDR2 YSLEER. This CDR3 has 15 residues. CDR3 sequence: CASSQETGGSYEQYF. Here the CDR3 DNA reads TGCGCCAGCAGCCAAGAAACAGGGGGCTCCTACGAGCAGTACTTC.